This record concerns one TCR beta chain sequence. Its cognate antigen is unknown. This sample is part of a study of Ad26.COV2.S vaccination and SARS-CoV-2 variants. Whole-study context: Doses of Ad26.COV2.S were injected into muscle once or twice, 56 days apart.

Study observations and caveats: Recipients of either vaccine or placebo displayed similar breadth of non-spike TCRs. Individuals receiving vaccine had higher spike-specific TCR breadth than placebo recipients did.

V was clipped by 2 bases and J by 8 bases, with 18 bases between them. Per germline, CDR1 SGHAT and CDR2 FQNNGV. CDR3 length: 16 amino acids. Treatment meaning: some 20 received Ad26.COV2.S at low or high dose, single or two shots; about 5 received placebo; per-sample allocation not given. On day 63 after the first injection, vaccine and placebo recipients gave samples. TCRdb keeps only in-frame clones here, not all; method: immunoSEQ multiplex PCR. The sample shows approximately 350,000 clones, around 87% of them seen only once. This sequence was found in a person aged 18-60 years who received the Ad26.COV2.S COVID-19 vaccine or a placebo. The sequenced sample was peripheral blood, obtained in a trial of Ad26.COV2.S vaccine versus placebo. This chain connects TRBV11-2 to TRBJ1-4; D gene uncertain. CDR3 in DNA: TGTGCCAGCAGCTTAAAGCCCGGCCCTATCAACGAAAAACTGTTTTTT. This sequence encodes CASSLKPGPINEKLFF.